This T cell receptor beta chain was observed in a study of human T cells and chemical hapten exposure. Study summary: Variation in per-sample TCR yields came mainly from small pooled library volume differences.

The CDR3 spans 14 residues. Whole-study results and caveats: TCRs above 1 in 1000 frequency did not change with DPC sensitization.

At least ten counts were recorded for this clonotype. Its specificity is unknown. Stated time point: healthy volunteer bleed at 6 weeks. The total RNA was obtained from whole blood that was not fractionated. What the library attached to individual cDNA molecules were unique molecular identifiers. TCRdb re-analysed the RACE reads in MiXCR, keeping a single row per CDR3 protein. The sample consists of tens of thousands of distinct CDR3 sequences, 5.5% of them appearing once. The chain has TRBV21-1 and TRBJ2-3; TRBD1, the table's D call, was not compared with the DNA. TRBV21-1 is marked as a pseudogene. The TCR originated in a human donor in good health. Some clones in this sample may be carry-over from other donors' samples. The sequenced sample was whole blood. CDR3 sequence: CASGGPGGADTQYF. CDR3 in DNA: TGTGCCAGCGGGGGCCCAGGGGGCGCAGATACGCAGTATTTT.